The clone carrying this TCR beta chain was counted only a few times. V lost 7 bases to trimming and J lost 1 base; unmatched junction nucleotides: 11. The CDR3 consists of 18 residues. The germline CDR1 and CDR2 sequences are SGDLS and YYNGEE. This sample was included in a study of T-cell reconstitution after alpha-beta-depleted transplantation in children. The TCRbeta library was prepared with unique molecular identifiers. One entry per CDR3 protein results from TCRdb running MiXCR on the PCR reads. The repertoire holds roughly 350,000 distinct CDR3 sequences, around 16% seen once, with 35% to 50% in the top ten.

The sequenced sample was PBMCs, mostly from graft donor cells, obtained 360 days after TCRalphabeta/CD19-depleted stem cell transplant. V and J are TRBV9 and TRBJ2-1; the match to TRBD2 covers 13 bases. The sequence was collected from a male patient aged 2-10 years who had a stem cell transplant for acute lymphoblastic leukemia, so the T cells may come from the graft donor. CDR3: CASSGLAGPPGSYNEQFF. CDR3 in DNA: TGTGCCAGCTCGGGACTAGCGGGACCCCCTGGGTCCTACAATGAGCAGTTCTTC.